The 22 T cell receptor beta chains in this list originate from one sample, sequenced in a study of graft-versus-host responses after intestinal transplantation. Produced via immunoSEQ multiplex PCR; TCRdb's table is partial and in-frame only. The sample lists tens of thousands of clones; approximately 46% were seen once. Sample: alloreactive CD4+ T cells from a mixed lymphocyte reaction culture, taken before intestinal transplant. Subset described: CFSE-low proliferating T cells sorted from roughly 6-day pre-transplant mixed lymphocyte reaction (GvH or HvG direction). The source of these receptors is a human patient who received an intestinal transplant.

This clone showed up just a few times. The chain links TRBV10-3 to TRBJ2-3; D perhaps matches TRBD1 (5 bases). There are 16 residues in the CDR3. Looked up from germline, CDR1 is ENHRY and CDR2 is SYGVKD. With 6 bases removed from V and 8 bases from J, the gap between germline ends came to 24 bases. The CDR3 loop reads CAIRGDPRQTQGTQYF. DNA of the CDR3: TGTGCCATCAGAGGGGATCCTAGACAGACGCAGGGTACGCAGTATTTT.

This clone occurred once. The V gene is TRBV7-2, the J gene TRBJ2-3, with 8 bases aligning to TRBD2. The trim removed 0 bases at V and 3 bases at J, leaving 8 bases unmatched. The CDR3 contains 17 residues. Germline assignment: CDR1 SGHTA and CDR2 FQGNSA. CDR3 amino acids: CASSLAPAGGPTDTQYF. The CDR3, as DNA: TGTGCCAGCAGCTTAGCGCCGGCGGGGGGCCCGACAGATACGCAGTATTTT.

V is TRBV5-1 and J is TRBJ1-1; 7 bases are shared with TRBD1. Germline V gene sequence: CDR1 SGHRS, CDR2 YFSETQ. The CDR3 loop spans 15 amino acids. The V and J ends lost 5 bases and 0 bases, in that order; junction bases with no gene match: 7. The CDR3 bases are TGCGCCAGCAGTTGGACAGGTGACATGAACACTGAAGCTTTCTTT. Translating gives CASSWTGDMNTEAFF.

Judged by abundance, this clone is medium-sized (0.01 to 0.1%). V usage is TRBV27 and J usage is TRBJ1-6, with D hard to call. Germline loops: CDR1 MNHEY, CDR2 SMNVEV (reference sequence). Trimming removed 6 bases from V and 7 bases from J, with 10 bases in between. The CDR3 spans 13 residues. CDR3 bases: TGTGCCAGCAGCGGACGGGAGAATTCACCCCTCCACTTT. This codes for CASSGRENSPLHF.

The V gene is TRBV5-4, the J gene TRBJ2-7; unclear D gene. CDR3 length equals 13 residues. The V end lost 0 bases, the J end lost 4 bases, and 8 bases lay between the germline ends. Germline V gives CDR1 SGHNT, CDR2 YYREEE (reference sequence). The chain's CDR3 is CASSLDGKYEQYF. The DNA for the CDR3 is TGTGCCAGCAGCTTGGACGGTAAATACGAGCAGTACTTC.

This sequence joins TRBV6-1 and TRBJ2-7; D unresolved. V was cut by 1 base and J by 7 bases, with 14 bases left in between. CDR3 length: 14 amino acids. Per the germline V gene, CDR1 is MNHNS and CDR2 is SASEGT. The CDR3 region is CASSEVAPPGEQYF. The CDR3 nucleotides read TGTGCCAGCAGTGAAGTAGCTCCCCCTGGGGAGCAGTACTTC.

This chain connects TRBV19 to TRBJ1-5; TRBD1 is a possible D gene (5 bases). Germline V CDR1 and CDR2: LNHDA, SQIVND (reference sequence). The germline V and J ends were trimmed by 6 bases and 0 bases, with 9 bases remaining between them. The CDR3 covers 14 residues. The CDR3 loop reads CASRGPNSNQPQHF. The CDR3 DNA reads TGTGCCAGTAGGGGGCCCAATAGCAATCAGCCCCAGCATTTT.

This clone has more than one count but fewer than ten. The rearrangement uses TRBV5-5 and TRBJ2-1; 10 nucleotides match TRBD1. Trimming cost V 4 bases and J 2 bases; bases outside gene matches: 6. The CDR3 consists of 16 residues. Germline CDR1 is SGHKS and CDR2 is YYEKEE (reference sequence). CDR3 sequence reads: CASSLRDRGAYNEQFF. The DNA of the CDR3 is TGTGCCAGCAGCCTCCGGGACAGGGGCGCCTACAATGAGCAGTTCTTC.

The chain is built from TRBV7-9 and TRBJ1-2, with TRBD1 matching over 9 bases. Germline V lookup: CDR1 SEHNR, CDR2 FQNEAQ (reference sequence). The CDR3 runs to 14 residues. J gave up 4 bases and V 7 bases, and 7 bases lay outside the gene matches. Written as DNA, the CDR3 is TGTGCCAGCAACCCGGGACAGGGACTCTATGGCTACACCTTC. Encoded protein: CASNPGQGLYGYTF.

The CDR3 protein is CASSIYTVLPSYNEQFF. The CDR3 bases are TGTGCCAGTAGTATATATACAGTTCTTCCCTCCTACAATGAGCAGTTCTTC. The rearrangement uses TRBV19 and TRBJ2-1, with D unresolved. Looked up from germline, CDR1 is LNHDA and CDR2 is SQIVND (reference sequence). This CDR3 spans 17 amino acids. V was cut by 2 bases and J by 0 bases, with 14 bases left in between. Full variable domain (remainder filled in from reference TRBV19 and TRBJ2-1): DGGITQSPKYLFRKEGQNVTLSCEQNLNHDAMYWYRQDPGQGLRLIYYSQIVNDFQKGDIAEGYSVSREKKESFPLTVTSAQKNPTAFYLCASSIYTVLPSYNEQFFGPGTRLTVL.

This clone has only a few counts. The J gene is TRBJ1-2, the V gene TRBV5-1; maybe TRBD1 (6 bases). Germline assignment: CDR1 SGHRS and CDR2 YFSETQ. The V and J ends lost 6 bases and 2 bases respectively, with 14 bases between them. There are 14 residues in the CDR3. CDR3 sequence: CASNHGTRNYGYTF. The CDR3 nucleotides are TGCGCCAGCAACCATGGGACACGGAACTATGGCTACACCTTC.

The chain combines TRBV5-1 with TRBJ2-3, with D perhaps TRBD1 (6 bases). Germline V CDR1 and CDR2: SGHRS, YFSETQ. The CDR3 is 14 residues long. Trimming cost V 2 bases and J 2 bases, with 9 bases left between them. CDR3 protein: CASSFGTNTDTQYF. CDR3 coding DNA: TGCGCCAGCAGCTTTGGGACAAACACAGATACGCAGTATTTT.

This clone was observed a few times. The CDR3: CASSSYTGELFF. For the CDR3, the DNA is TGTGCCAGCTCTTCGTACACCGGGGAGCTGTTTTTT. The rearrangement links TRBV18 to TRBJ2-2; the D is unclear. CDR3 length: 12 amino acids. V shed 6 bases and J shed 3 bases, with 5 bases lying between them. Germline CDR1 KGHSH, CDR2 LQKENI. The complete variable domain, with remaining parts taken from reference TRBV18 and TRBJ2-2, reads NAGVMQNPRHLVRRRGQEARLRCSPMKGHSHVYWYRQLPEEGLKFMVYLQKENIIDESGMPKERFSAEFPKEGPSILRIQQVVRGDSAAYFCASSSYTGELFFGEGSRLTVL.

A word on this clone: Within the sample, other DNA sequences also encode this same CDR3. The chain combines TRBV18 with TRBJ2-3; 14 bases align to TRBD2. Germline V gene data show CDR1 as KGHSH and CDR2 as LQKENI. Trimming removed 3 bases from V and 1 base from J; junction bases left unmatched: 3. The CDR3 runs 17 residues. The CDR3 sequence is CASSPPGLAGGTDTQYF. The CDR3 DNA follows: TGTGCCAGCTCACCTCCGGGACTAGCGGGGGGCACAGATACGCAGTATTTT.

This clone was detected a few times. This sequence joins TRBV2 and TRBJ1-1; a weak D match, TRBD1 (5 bases). In germline, CDR1 is SNHLY, CDR2 FYNNEI. CDR3 length: 13 residues. V gave up 10 bases and J gave up 5 bases, with 17 bases separating them. CDR3 sequence: CATLGLPRTEAFF. The CDR3 DNA is TGTGCCACCCTGGGACTCCCCCGGACTGAAGCTTTCTTT.

V and J are TRBV11-3 and TRBJ2-5, with D possibly being TRBD2 (5 bases). Looked up from germline, CDR1 is SGHNT and CDR2 is YENEEA. Trimming left V 0 bases short and J 1 base short, with 9 bases between. The CDR3 is 15 amino acids. Written as DNA, the CDR3 is TGTGCCAGCAGCTTAGAAGGACTTCCCCAAGAGACCCAGTACTTC. Amino acid sequence: CASSLEGLPQETQYF.

This chain links TRBV5-1 with TRBJ2-3, with 7 bases aligning to TRBD1. Germline loops: CDR1 SGHRS, CDR2 YFSETQ. CDR3 length: 13 residues. The junction had 0 bases not matched to a gene; V was cut back by 1 base and J by 4 bases. The CDR3 nucleotides read TGCGCCAGCAGCTTGCAGGGGGCAGATACGCAGTATTTT. This codes for CASSLQGADTQYF.

This chain connects TRBV7-2 to TRBJ2-5; the match to TRBD2 covers 7 bases. Germline V lookup: CDR1 SGHTA, CDR2 FQGNSA. This CDR3 region has 16 residues. J gave up 2 bases and V 7 bases, and 13 bases lay outside the gene matches. Here the CDR3 DNA reads TGTGCCAGCACTTTAGGACTAGGACGTGGACAAGAGACCCAGTACTTC. Translated: CASTLGLGRGQETQYF.

V usage is TRBV14 and J usage is TRBJ1-2, with TRBD1 matching 12 bases. Per the germline V gene, CDR1 is SGHDN and CDR2 is FVKESK. This CDR3 contains 16 residues. With V trimmed by 6 bases and J by 6 bases, 11 bases remained unmatched. The CDR3 nucleotides are TGTGCCAGCAGACACACCGGGACAGGGGGCTTGGATGGCTACACCTTC. Translation gives CASRHTGTGGLDGYTF.

The rearrangement joins TRBV5-6 to TRBJ1-2; TRBD1 is a possible D gene (6 bases). The CDR3 extends over 13 amino acids. The germline V gene has CDR1 SGHDT and CDR2 YYEEEE. Trimming stripped 4 bases from V and 5 bases from J, with 12 bases between. For the CDR3, the DNA is TGTGCCAGCAGCCCTCCCAGGGGTTATGGCTACACCTTC. Residues: CASSPPRGYGYTF.

The chain links TRBV18 to TRBJ1-6; 9 bases align to TRBD1. Germline V gene lookup returns CDR1 KGHSH and CDR2 LQKENI. V shed 5 bases, J shed 10 bases, and the junction held 12 bases outside the gene matches. The CDR3 is made up of 16 amino acids. Written as DNA, the CDR3 is TGTGCCAGCTCAGAAACCGGGACAGGGCTTTGGTCACCCCTCCACTTT. This encodes CASSETGTGLWSPLHF. Full variable domain (missing parts from reference TRBV18 and TRBJ1-6): NAGVMQNPRHLVRRRGQEARLRCSPMKGHSHVYWYRQLPEEGLKFMVYLQKENIIDESGMPKERFSAEFPKEGPSILRIQQVVRGDSAAYFCASSETGTGLWSPLHFGNGTRLTVT.

J is TRBJ1-5 and V is TRBV15, with D tentatively TRBD1 (5 bases). The germline V and J ends were trimmed by 5 bases and 1 base, with 9 bases remaining between them. The germline CDR1 and CDR2 sequences are LNHNV and YYDKDF (reference sequence). The CDR3 covers 14 residues. DNA for the CDR3: TGTGCCACCAGCCAGGGAGGGAGCAATCAGCCCCAGCATTTT. Translated: CATSQGGSNQPQHF.